The rows below give T cell receptor beta chains drawn from one sample of a study of blood T cell repertoires in COVID-19. Generated by immunoSEQ multiplex PCR, the TCRdb table keeps only in-frame clones and is missing some. The profile shows tens of thousands of clones, about 80% of them singletons. Sequenced material: peripheral blood. All receptors come from a human donor with acute or convalescent COVID-19. The donor label of this sample is uncertain. The CDR3 runs from the conserved cysteine through the conserved F or W. A D gene is named only where the DNA matches it firmly. Clone size is given for some rows only: seen once, a few or many times, or a class if the clone is expanded.

clone_size: -
j_call: TRBJ1-6
v_call: TRBV10-2
d_call: -
cdr3_aa: CASSPDSSYNSPLHF
cdr3_nt: TGCGCCAGCAGTCCCGACAGCTCCTATAATTCACCCCTCCACTTT

clone_size: -
j_call: TRBJ2-1
v_call: TRBV6-2/TRBV6-3
d_call: TRBD2
cdr3_aa: CASSSPQRGLINEQFF
cdr3_nt: TGTGCCAGCAGTTCCCCGCAGCGGGGGTTAATCAATGAGCAGTTCTTC

clone_size: -
j_call: TRBJ1-2
v_call: TRBV10-2
d_call: TRBD1
cdr3_aa: CASYGTGVGEGVGYTF
cdr3_nt: TGCGCCAGCTACGGGACAGGCGTCGGCGAAGGCGTGGGCTACACCTTC

clone_size: -
j_call: TRBJ2-7
v_call: TRBV5-4
d_call: TRBD2
cdr3_aa: CASSTGTSTYEQYF
cdr3_nt: TGTGCCAGCAGCACCGGGACTAGCACGTACGAGCAGTACTTC

clone_size: once
j_call: TRBJ2-3
v_call: TRBV5-1
d_call: TRBD2
cdr3_aa: CASSPTSGDTQYF
cdr3_nt: TGCGCCAGCAGCCCGACTAGCGGGGATACGCAGTATTTT

clone_size: -
j_call: TRBJ2-3
v_call: TRBV21-1
d_call: -
cdr3_aa: CASSKDDGTSGGADTQYF
cdr3_nt: TGTGCCAGCAGCAAAGATGATGGGACTAGCGGGGGGGCGGATACGCAGTATTTT

clone_size: -
j_call: TRBJ1-1
v_call: TRBV6-6
d_call: -
cdr3_aa: CASNGGRTEAFF
cdr3_nt: TGTGCCAGCAACGGGGGGAGGACTGAAGCTTTCTTT

clone_size: -
j_call: TRBJ1-5
v_call: TRBV6-5
d_call: TRBD1
cdr3_aa: CALEEGANNQPQHF
cdr3_nt: TGTGCCCTGGAGGAGGGGGCGAACAATCAGCCCCAGCATTTT

clone_size: -
j_call: TRBJ1-4
v_call: TRBV5-1
d_call: -
cdr3_aa: CASSVQGGEVEKLFF
cdr3_nt: TGCGCCAGCAGCGTACAAGGGGGTGAGGTTGAAAAACTGTTTTTT

clone_size: -
j_call: TRBJ2-7
v_call: TRBV7-9
d_call: -
cdr3_aa: CASSFTGSYEQYF
cdr3_nt: TGTGCCAGCAGTTTCACAGGGTCCTACGAGCAGTACTTC

clone_size: -
j_call: TRBJ1-1
v_call: TRBV6-5
d_call: TRBD1
cdr3_aa: CASRLKPGGNTEAFF
cdr3_nt: TGTGCCAGTAGATTAAAGCCAGGGGGAAACACTGAAGCTTTCTTT

clone_size: -
j_call: TRBJ2-1
v_call: TRBV6-5
d_call: TRBD2
cdr3_aa: CASRGLALYNEQFF
cdr3_nt: TGTGCCAGCAGGGGACTAGCCCTTTACAATGAGCAGTTCTTC

clone_size: -
j_call: TRBJ1-4
v_call: TRBV19
d_call: TRBD1
cdr3_aa: CASSIWTGDEKLFF
cdr3_nt: TGTGCCAGTAGTATTTGGACAGGAGATGAAAAACTGTTTTTT

clone_size: -
j_call: TRBJ1-6
v_call: TRBV6-5
d_call: -
cdr3_aa: CASSLVRGALHF
cdr3_nt: TGTGCCAGCAGCCTCGTCAGGGGAGCCCTCCACTTT

clone_size: -
j_call: TRBJ2-7
v_call: TRBV20-1
d_call: -
cdr3_aa: CSARAWGQQYF
cdr3_nt: TGCAGTGCTAGGGCTTGGGGGCAGCAGTACTTC

clone_size: -
j_call: TRBJ1-2
v_call: TRBV6-2/TRBV6-3
d_call: -
cdr3_aa: CASSYLGKNYGYTF
cdr3_nt: TGTGCCAGCAGTTACCTGGGCAAGAACTATGGCTACACCTTC

clone_size: -
j_call: TRBJ2-5
v_call: TRBV5-1
d_call: TRBD2
cdr3_aa: CASSLLVAGRGETQYF
cdr3_nt: TGCGCCAGCAGCTTGCTGGTAGCGGGGCGGGGAGAGACCCAGTACTTC

clone_size: few
j_call: TRBJ2-3
v_call: TRBV6-4
d_call: TRBD2
cdr3_aa: CASSPAGGGTDTQYF
cdr3_nt: TGTGCCAGCAGCCCTGCGGGAGGCGGAACAGATACGCAGTATTTT

clone_size: -
j_call: TRBJ2-1
v_call: TRBV18
d_call: -
cdr3_aa: CASSPLLVSYNEQFF
cdr3_nt: TGTGCCAGCTCACCTTTACTAGTCTCCTACAATGAGCAGTTCTTC

clone_size: -
j_call: TRBJ1-2
v_call: TRBV14
d_call: -
cdr3_aa: CASSQGRGGYTF
cdr3_nt: TGTGCCAGCAGCCAAGGGAGGGGTGGCTACACCTTC

clone_size: -
j_call: TRBJ1-2
v_call: TRBV9
d_call: TRBD1
cdr3_aa: CASSAGLGQLYGYTF
cdr3_nt: TGTGCCAGCAGCGCCGGTCTGGGACAGCTCTATGGCTACACCTTC

clone_size: -
j_call: TRBJ1-6
v_call: TRBV24-1
d_call: TRBD1
cdr3_aa: CATSDLKGQVNSPLHF
cdr3_nt: TGTGCCACCAGTGATTTGAAGGGACAGGTGAATTCACCCCTCCACTTT

clone_size: -
j_call: TRBJ2-5
v_call: TRBV20-1
d_call: -
cdr3_aa: CSATLETQYF
cdr3_nt: TGCAGTGCTACCCTAGAGACCCAGTACTTC

clone_size: few
j_call: TRBJ2-1
v_call: TRBV4-2
d_call: TRBD2
cdr3_aa: CASSQGLAGSFYNEQFF
cdr3_nt: TGTGCCAGCAGCCAGGGACTAGCGGGGTCCTTCTACAATGAGCAGTTCTTC

clone_size: -
j_call: TRBJ1-6
v_call: TRBV13
d_call: -
cdr3_aa: CASSLAAGGHNSPLHF
cdr3_nt: TGTGCCAGCAGCTTAGCGGCGGGGGGTCATAATTCACCCCTCCACTTT

clone_size: once
j_call: TRBJ2-1
v_call: TRBV6-5
d_call: -
cdr3_aa: CASSYSTSNYEQFF
cdr3_nt: TGTGCCAGCAGTTACTCGACTAGTAACTATGAGCAGTTCTTC

clone_size: few
j_call: TRBJ1-6
v_call: TRBV4-2
d_call: -
cdr3_aa: CASSQVGSGNSPLHF
cdr3_nt: TGTGCCAGCAGCCAAGTGGGCTCTGGTAATTCACCCCTCCACTTT

clone_size: -
j_call: TRBJ2-7
v_call: TRBV28
d_call: TRBD2
cdr3_aa: CASSSRLAGAYEQYF
cdr3_nt: TGTGCCAGCAGTTCTCGACTAGCGGGAGCGTACGAGCAGTACTTC

clone_size: -
j_call: TRBJ1-2
v_call: TRBV3-1/TRBV3-2
d_call: TRBD1
cdr3_aa: CASSHRDSGNYGYTF
cdr3_nt: TGTGCCAGCAGCCACCGGGACAGTGGGAACTATGGCTACACCTTC

clone_size: -
j_call: TRBJ1-1
v_call: TRBV28
d_call: -
cdr3_aa: CASIPGALNTEAFF
cdr3_nt: TGTGCCAGCATCCCAGGGGCCTTGAACACTGAAGCTTTCTTT

clone_size: -
j_call: TRBJ2-5
v_call: TRBV4-1
d_call: -
cdr3_aa: CASSLIHQETQYF
cdr3_nt: TGCGCCAGCAGCCTTATCCACCAAGAGACCCAGTACTTC

clone_size: -
j_call: TRBJ1-1
v_call: TRBV5-1
d_call: -
cdr3_aa: CASSKNSGGTEAFF
cdr3_nt: TGCGCCAGCAGCAAAAATTCTGGCGGGACTGAAGCTTTCTTT